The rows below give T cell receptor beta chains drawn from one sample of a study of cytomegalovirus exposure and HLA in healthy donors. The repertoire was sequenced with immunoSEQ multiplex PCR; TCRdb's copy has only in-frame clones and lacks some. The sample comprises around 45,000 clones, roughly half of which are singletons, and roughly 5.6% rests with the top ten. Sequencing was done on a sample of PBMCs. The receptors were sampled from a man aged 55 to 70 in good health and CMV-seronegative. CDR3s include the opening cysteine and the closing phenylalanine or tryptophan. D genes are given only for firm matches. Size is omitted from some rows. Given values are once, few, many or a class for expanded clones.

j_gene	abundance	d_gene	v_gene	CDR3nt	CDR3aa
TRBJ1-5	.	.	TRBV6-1	TGTGCCAGCAGTGAAAGAGGCAGACCAAATCAGCCCCAGCATTTT	CASSERGRPNQPQHF
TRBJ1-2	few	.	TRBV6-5	TGTGCCAGCCGTCGGGGGAGATCCTCTAACTATGGCTACACCTTC	CASRRGRSSNYGYTF
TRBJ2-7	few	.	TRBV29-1	TGCAGCGCTGGCCAAGCGCTTTTGTACGAGCAGTACTTC	CSAGQALLYEQYF
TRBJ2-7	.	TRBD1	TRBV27	TGTGCCAGCAGTCCTACGGGACAGACGCGGCAGTACTTC	CASSPTGQTRQYF
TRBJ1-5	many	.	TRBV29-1	TGCAGCGTTGGTACAGGCGGGGGCGATCAGCCCCAGCATTTT	CSVGTGGGDQPQHF
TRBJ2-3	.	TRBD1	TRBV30	TGTGCCTGGAGGCCGACAGGGACAGATACGCAGTATTTT	CAWRPTGTDTQYF
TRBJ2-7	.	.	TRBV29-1	TGCAGCGTTTCCCACGGACACCTATACGAGCAGTACTTC	CSVSHGHLYEQYF
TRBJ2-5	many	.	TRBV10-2	TGCGCCAGTAGGGGAATCTCGCCCCAGTACTTC	CASRGISPQYF
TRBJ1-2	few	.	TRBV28	TGTGCCAGCAGCCCCGCGATTCCGGGCTACACCTTC	CASSPAIPGYTF
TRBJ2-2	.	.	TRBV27	TGTGCCAGCAGTCTTATCTCCGGGGAGCTGTTTTTT	CASSLISGELFF
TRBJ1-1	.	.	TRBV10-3	TGTGCCATCACTAACCGGGGAGGGTTGAACACTGAAGCTTTCTTT	CAITNRGGLNTEAFF